Presented here are 17 T cell receptor beta chains from one specimen sequenced in a study of blood T cell repertoires in COVID-19. Produced via immunoSEQ multiplex PCR; TCRdb's table is partial and in-frame only. The sample includes 200,000 to 250,000 clones, more than 75% of them seen just once. Sequencing was performed on peripheral blood. Source of these receptors: a man aged 45-65 years with COVID-19, enrolled during active disease.

The chain uses TRBV6-5 and TRBJ1-4, with TRBD1 matching 9 bases. The germline V gene has CDR1 MNHEY and CDR2 SVGAGI. The CDR3 has 14 residues. V lost 9 bases and J lost 6; bases outside the gene matches: 8. The CDR3 DNA is TGTGCCAGTCAACAGGGGGCGCACCATGAAAAACTGTTTTTT. Protein product: CASQQGAHHEKLFF.

This clone was counted only a few times. V and J are TRBV5-1 and TRBJ2-7; tentative D call: TRBD2 (10 bases). Between the trimmed V and J ends, which lost 3 bases and 2 bases, there was a span of 27 bases. The CDR3 runs 19 residues. The germline gives CDR1 SGHRS, CDR2 YFSETQ. CDR3 nucleotides: TGCGCCAGCAGCTCACCGGGACAGGGAAAAGCGGGAGGGCCCTACGAGCAGTACTTC. This translates into CASSSPGQGKAGGPYEQYF. Full variable domain (rest looked up from reference TRBV5-1 and TRBJ2-7): KAGVTQTPRYLIKTRGQQVTLSCSPISGHRSVSWYQQTPGQGLQFLFEYFSETQRNKGNFPGRFSGRQFSNSRSEMNVSTLELGDSALYLCASSSPGQGKAGGPYEQYFGPGTRLTVT.

This clone showed up just once. The V and J genes are TRBV15 and TRBJ2-2, with a possible D match to TRBD1 (6 bases). Germline CDR1 is LNHNV and CDR2 is YYDKDF (reference sequence). With 0 bases removed from V and 5 bases from J, the gap between germline ends came to 13 bases. The CDR3 contains 16 residues. The CDR3 protein is CATSRDGTGKTGELFF. The CDR3 nucleotides read TGTGCCACCAGCAGAGATGGCACAGGGAAAACCGGGGAGCTGTTTTTT.

The rearrangement links TRBV6-5 to TRBJ2-2, with 9 bases lining up with TRBD1. V was clipped by 6 bases and J by 5 bases; unmatched bases: 1. CDR3 length equals 13 residues. CDR1 and CDR2 (germline): MNHEY, SVGAGI. CDR3 nucleotide sequence: TGTGCCAGCAGGACAGGGGGAACCGGGGAGCTGTTTTTT. Encoded protein: CASRTGGTGELFF.

The CDR3, as DNA: TGTGCCAGCAGTGAATTAGCAATGAACACTGAAGCTTTCTTT. This encodes CASSELAMNTEAFF. This chain connects TRBV25-1 to TRBJ1-1; D call uncertain. CDR1 MGHDK and CDR2 SYGVNS come from the germline V gene. V shed 1 base and J shed 0 bases, with 6 bases lying between them. This CDR3 has 14 amino acids.

The chain uses TRBV28 and TRBJ1-4, with D possibly TRBD1 on 6 matching bases. The CDR3 is 12 residues long. The ends were cut back, 7 bases at V and 7 bases at J, with 10 bases in the middle. CDR1 is MDHEN and CDR2 is SYDVKM in the germline V gene. DNA of the CDR3: TGTGCCAGCAACAGGGTGCTTGAAAAACTGTTTTTT. Its translation is CASNRVLEKLFF.

This sequence joins TRBV7-9 and TRBJ2-3; possibly TRBD2 for D (6 bases). This CDR3 is built from 12 residues. Trimming pared 4 bases from V and 5 bases from J, leaving 7 bases between. The V gene's germline CDR1 is SEHNR and CDR2 FQNEAQ (reference sequence). The CDR3 DNA reads TGTGCCAGCAGCTCGGAGGGAGATACGCAGTATTTT. Its protein is CASSSEGDTQYF.

This clone was picked up one time. The rearrangement links TRBV6-6 to TRBJ2-2, with D maybe TRBD1 (5 bases). The germline CDR1 and CDR2 sequences are MNHNY and SVGAGI (reference sequence). CDR3 length equals 13 residues. V gave up 5 bases and J gave up 4 bases, with 8 bases separating them. CDR3 coding DNA: TGTGCCAGCAGTCCAAGGGGCACCGGGGAGCTGTTTTTT. It is translated as CASSPRGTGELFF.

The chain links TRBV14 to TRBJ1-1, with D unclear. The ends were cut back, 3 bases at V and 7 bases at J, with 6 bases in the middle. CDR3 length equals 11 residues. Germline V gene lookup returns CDR1 SGHDN and CDR2 FVKESK. The CDR3 sequence: CASSQRSEAFF. The CDR3 bases are TGTGCCAGCAGCCAGCGGAGTGAAGCTTTCTTT. The whole variable domain, remainder taken from reference TRBV14 and TRBJ1-1, is EAGVTQFPSHSVIEKGQTVTLRCDPISGHDNLYWYRRVMGKEIKFLLHFVKESKQDESGMPNNRFLAERTGGTYSTLKVQPAELEDSGVYFCASSQRSEAFFGQGTRLTVV.

The chain uses TRBV30 and TRBJ2-7; TRBD1 agrees at 8 bases. CDR1 and CDR2 from the germline V gene are GTSNPN and SVGIG (reference sequence). Trimming took 2 bases from V and 3 from J; bases not matched to a gene: 6. CDR3 length equals 14 residues. CDR3: CAWSSTGADYEQYF. The CDR3 DNA reads as TGTGCCTGGAGTTCGACAGGGGCAGACTACGAGCAGTACTTC. Using reference TRBV30 and TRBJ2-7 for the parts outside the CDR3, the full variable domain is SQTIHQWPATLVQPVGSPLSLECTVEGTSNPNLYWYRQAAGRGLQLLFYSVGIGQISSEVPQNLSASRPQDRQFILSSKKLLLSDSGFYLCAWSSTGADYEQYFGPGTRLTVT.

In regard to this clone: Other DNA variants within this sample encode the same CDR3. The chain joins TRBV18 to TRBJ1-1, with a weak D call TRBD1 (5 bases). The CDR3 has 13 residues. Trimming pared 3 bases from V and 3 bases from J, leaving 8 bases between. Looked up from germline, CDR1 is KGHSH and CDR2 is LQKENI. In DNA, the CDR3 is TGTGCCAGCTCACCGGGGGAGGACACTGAAGCTTTCTTT. It is translated as CASSPGEDTEAFF.

The V and J genes are TRBV5-1 and TRBJ1-6; the D gene is possibly TRBD1 (6 bases). There are 17 residues in the CDR3. Germline V lookup: CDR1 SGHRS, CDR2 YFSETQ. V was pared by 4 bases and J by 7 bases, with 21 bases between. The CDR3 DNA is TGCGCCAGCAGCCACCTAAACAGGGAGGGAAAGAATTCACCCCTCCACTTT. Translating it yields CASSHLNREGKNSPLHF.

Written as DNA, the CDR3 is TGTGCCAGTTCATCCTACAATGAGCAGTTCTTC. It encodes CASSSYNEQFF. The chain couples TRBV19 to TRBJ2-1; no firm D call. Germline V CDR1 and CDR2: LNHDA, SQIVND (reference sequence). The CDR3 runs to 11 residues. Trimming shortened V by 8 bases and J by 1 base, and 3 bases separated the two germline ends.

The chain carries TRBV7-8 and TRBJ2-7; D possibly corresponds to TRBD2 (7 bases). Germline CDR1 and CDR2: SGHVS and FQNEAQ. This CDR3 region has 14 residues. V was shortened by 7 bases and J by 6 bases, with 19 bases between the two germline ends. CDR3 bases: TGTGCCAGCACCCAGGGTTGGGGGGGCAGCGAGCAGTACTTC. Protein product: CASTQGWGGSEQYF.

The rearrangement joins TRBV4-2 to TRBJ2-6, with 8 bases matching TRBD1. Trimming at V came to 1 base and at J to 3 bases, leaving 2 bases not matched to a gene. The CDR3 totals 16 residues. CDR1 is LGHNA and CDR2 is YNFKEQ in the germline V gene. The CDR3 DNA follows: TGTGCCAGCAGCCAAGGGACAGGGAGTGGGGCCAACGTCCTGACTTTC. Amino acids: CASSQGTGSGANVLTF.

As DNA, the CDR3 is TGTGCCAGCAGCTTAGGGGCGGGCCCCTACGAGCAGTACTTC. Its translation: CASSLGAGPYEQYF. The rearrangement links TRBV7-9 to TRBJ2-7, with D perhaps TRBD2 (5 bases). The CDR3 has 14 residues. Trimming pared 1 base from V and 2 bases from J, leaving 9 bases between. CDR1 is SEHNR and CDR2 is FQNEAQ in the germline V gene (reference sequence).

The chain links TRBV7-3 to TRBJ2-5, with D possibly being TRBD2 (5 bases). Germline CDR1 and CDR2: SGHTA and FQGTGA. The germline V and J ends were trimmed by 5 bases and 1 base, with 8 bases remaining between them. CDR3 length equals 13 residues. CDR3 coding DNA: TGTGCCAGCAGCCGGGGAGTCCAAGAGACCCAGTACTTC. It codes for CASSRGVQETQYF. Looking up the rest from reference TRBV7-3 and TRBJ2-5 gives the full variable domain: GAGVSQTPSNKVTEKGKYVELRCDPISGHTALYWYRQSLGQGPEFLIYFQGTGAADDSGLPNDRFFAVRPEGSVSTLKIQRTERGDSAVYLCASSRGVQETQYFGPGTRLLVL.